This T cell receptor beta chain was identified during a study of OX40 agonist ivuxolimab in advanced cancers. As for the study in general: Checkpoint inhibitors had been given previously to 35% to 50% of patients.

The method was immunoSEQ multiplex PCR; TCRdb's version includes in-frame clones alone and lacks a portion of them. The table has fewer than 65,000 clones, 70% to 90% seen once; the top ten hold approximately 0.35%. The sample holds one count of this clone. The antigen is not known. V was shortened by 8 bases and J by 4 bases, with 19 bases between the two germline ends. The CDR3 is 15 amino acids. Germline values: CDR1 ENHRY, CDR2 SYGVKD. Study-level findings and limits: At 0.1 to 3.0 mg/kg, clonal expansion of CD4+ and CD8+ blood T cells had occurred by week 6.

The chain joins TRBV10-3 to TRBJ2-3; tentatively, D is TRBD2 (6 bases). The sample was CD4+ or CD8+ T cells sorted from blood, taken in a trial of the OX40 agonist ivuxolimab. This TCR was recovered from an adult with an advanced solid tumor such as melanoma, head and neck, liver or kidney cancer. The CDR3 reads CAIPGQWGVSDTQYF. As DNA, the CDR3 is TGTGCCATCCCTGGGCAGTGGGGGGTTTCAGATACGCAGTATTTT.